The clone carrying this TCR beta chain was seen only a few times. Its antigen is not known. The source of the sample is a study of CD8+ T cells in alopecia areata. Study background: For 6 to 18 months, tofacitinib was taken, and 6 months off drug followed.

Findings and caveats of the study: Higher clonality was seen in lesional scalp than in normal scalp, especially in alopecia totalis/universalis. Scalp sequencing also captures normal skin's resident alphabeta T cells.

Peripheral blood and lesional scalp punch biopsies came from alopecia areata patients. As the sequencing template, cDNA was produced by extracting RNA and reverse transcribing it. Repertoires were generated with immunoSEQ multiplex PCR, while TCRdb's copy carries only in-frame clones and drops some. Counted here are more than 75,000 clones, about 40% occurring once; the ten biggest clones make up 1.3%. The CDR3 is 15 residues long. V gave up 3 bases and J gave up 0 bases; unmatched junction bases: 5. CDR1 is SGHRS and CDR2 is YFSETQ in the germline V gene. The sequence was collected from a human donor with alopecia areata. Sequencing input: CD4+ T cells sorted from blood. The rearrangement links TRBV5-1 to TRBJ1-1; 7 bases are shared with TRBD1. The CDR3: CASSWTGEMNTEAFF. CDR3 DNA sequence: TGCGCCAGCAGCTGGACAGGTGAGATGAACACTGAAGCTTTCTTT.